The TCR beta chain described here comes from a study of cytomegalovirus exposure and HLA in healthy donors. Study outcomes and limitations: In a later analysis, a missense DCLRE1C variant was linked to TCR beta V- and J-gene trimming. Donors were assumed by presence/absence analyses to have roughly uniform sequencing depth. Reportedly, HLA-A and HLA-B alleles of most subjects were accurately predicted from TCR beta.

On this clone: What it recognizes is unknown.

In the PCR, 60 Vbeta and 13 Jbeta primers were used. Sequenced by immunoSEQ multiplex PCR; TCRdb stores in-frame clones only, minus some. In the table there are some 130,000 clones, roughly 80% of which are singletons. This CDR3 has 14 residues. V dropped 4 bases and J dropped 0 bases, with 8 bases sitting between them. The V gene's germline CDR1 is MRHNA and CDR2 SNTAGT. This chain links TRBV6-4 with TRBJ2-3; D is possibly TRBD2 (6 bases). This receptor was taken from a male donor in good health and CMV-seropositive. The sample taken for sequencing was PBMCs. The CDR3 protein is CASSAGTSTDTQYF. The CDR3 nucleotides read TGTGCCAGCAGTGCCGGGACTAGCACAGATACGCAGTATTTT.